This entry is about one T cell receptor (beta chain). Antigen unknown. The sample is drawn from a study of vaccination and CD4 T cells after COVID-19. Study background: Overlapping SARS-CoV-2, HCoV-NL63, HCoV-OC43 and HCoV-229E spike peptides were used to stimulate cells. Each control culture was treated with a CEFX pool, an HIV-1 Nef pool, or no peptide. Study-wide results and limits: Vaccine-specific clones numbering 304 of 307 showed spike mono-reactivity in convalescent patients.

Cultured CD4+ T cell DNA was sequenced using the Oncomine TCR Beta short-read assay. MiXCR, run by TCRdb on the PCR reads, gives a single entry per CDR3 protein. The table has 8,000 to 10,000 distinct CDR3 sequences, 48% seen once; the top ten hold about 17%. This CDR3 is 14 amino acids long. The treatment: approximately 11-day PBMC culture with coronavirus spike peptide pools or control peptides (ViraFEST assay). These CD4+ T cells came from an unexposed donor, sampled before the COVID-19 pandemic (2011-2018). With peptide pools, ViraFEST first expanded antigen-specific T cells and afterwards sequenced their TCRs.

The gene calls are TRBV21-1 and TRBJ2-5; the table's D call of TRBD1 was not tested on the DNA. TRBV21-1 constitutes a pseudogene. The material sequenced was CD4+ T cells from blood, cultured in vitro. This TCR was sampled from a human donor in good health. The CDR3: CASSRQGVYGTQYF. CDR3 coding DNA: TGTGCCAGCAGTAGACAGGGGGTCTATGGGACCCAGTACTTC.